The 8 T cell receptor beta chains reported below all come from one sample, sequenced in a study of blood T cell repertoires in COVID-19. TCRdb keeps only in-frame clones here, not all; method: immunoSEQ multiplex PCR. This sample has more than 300,000 clones, with roughly 86% found just once. The material sequenced was peripheral blood. These receptors all come from a young woman with COVID-19, enrolled during active disease.

V gene TRBV9 combines with J gene TRBJ2-3; 8 nucleotides agree with TRBD2. Trimming at V came to 4 bases and at J to 6 bases, leaving 10 bases not matched to a gene. Germline CDR1 is SGDLS and CDR2 is YYNGEE. This CDR3 has 15 amino acids. The CDR3: CASSSLGGGGDTQYF. The CDR3 DNA follows: TGTGCCAGCAGCTCCCTCGGGGGGGGAGGGGATACGCAGTATTTT.

This chain joins TRBV2 and TRBJ1-4; D uncertain. The CDR3 covers 12 residues. With 2 bases removed from V and 10 bases from J, the gap between germline ends came to 8 bases. CDR1 is SNHLY and CDR2 is FYNNEI in the germline V gene. CDR3 sequence (DNA): TGTGCCAGCAGTGAATTGCAGATAAAACTGTTTTTT. Its protein is CASSELQIKLFF. Supplemented by reference TRBV2 and TRBJ1-4, the full variable domain reads EPEVTQTPSHQVTQMGQEVILRCVPISNHLYFYWYRQILGQKVEFLVSFYNNEISEKSEIFDDQFSVERPDGSNFTLKIRSTKLEDSAMYFCASSELQIKLFFGSGTQLSVL.

This clone was detected only once. The genes are TRBV10-1 and TRBJ2-3; 8 bases are a match to TRBD1. Germline V gene sequence: CDR1 WNHNN, CDR2 SYGVQD (reference sequence). V lost 2 bases, J lost 4 bases, and 11 bases stayed unmatched. CDR3 length: 17 amino acids. The CDR3 region is CASSERIPGTGSDTQYF. DNA for the CDR3: TGCGCCAGCAGTGAGAGGATTCCCGGGACAGGTTCAGATACGCAGTATTTT.

The J gene is TRBJ2-3, the V gene TRBV2, with 12 nucleotides matching TRBD2. Trimming cost V 6 bases and J 6 bases; bases outside gene matches: 4. CDR1 is SNHLY and CDR2 is FYNNEI in the germline V gene. This CDR3 has 14 residues. CDR3 DNA sequence: TGTGCCAGCAGGACTAGCGGGGGATCCGATACGCAGTATTTT. It translates to CASRTSGGSDTQYF.

This clone was detected once. The chain combines TRBV28 with TRBJ2-7, with TRBD2 matching 7 bases. The CDR3 has 13 residues. With 3 bases clipped from V and 7 bases from J, the junction kept 6 bases outside the gene matches. Germline-derived CDR1 and CDR2 are MDHEN and SYDVKM. CDR3 loop: CASSLGGGVEQYV. The CDR3 DNA follows: TGTGCCAGCAGTTTGGGGGGAGGGGTGGAGCAGTACGTC.

The chain links TRBV5-1 to TRBJ2-6; TRBD1 aligns across 7 bases. V lost 0 bases to trimming and J lost 4 bases; unmatched junction nucleotides: 4. CDR3 length: 16 amino acids. In germline, CDR1 is SGHRS, CDR2 YFSETQ. The CDR3 DNA is TGCGCCAGCAGCTTGGTGGGGACAGCCGGGGCCAACGTCCTGACTTTC. Its protein is CASSLVGTAGANVLTF.

The genes are TRBV4-1 and TRBJ2-5; 9 bases fit TRBD2. The CDR3 is 15 residues long. Germline assignment: CDR1 MGHRA and CDR2 YSYEKL. Germline trimming cut 4 bases from V and 4 bases from J; bases unmatched to any gene: 7. As DNA, the CDR3 is TGCGCCAGCAGCCGGGCGGCGGGGGGGCCAGAGACCCAGTACTTC. Translation gives CASSRAAGGPETQYF.

V usage is TRBV11-2 and J usage is TRBJ1-1; tentatively, D is TRBD1 (5 bases). This CDR3 comprises 14 residues. CDR1 SGHAT and CDR2 FQNNGV come from the germline V gene. The V end lost 1 base, the J end lost 10 bases, and 16 bases lay between the germline ends. The CDR3 reads CASSLGDWPLGAFF. CDR3 nucleotides: TGTGCCAGCAGCTTAGGGGACTGGCCCTTGGGAGCTTTCTTT.